This TCR beta chain was obtained from a study of T-cell reconstitution after alpha-beta-depleted transplantation in children. Study conclusions and caveats: T-cell counts and diversity at one year following transplant were attributed mainly to newly produced T cells.

This clonotype has at least ten counts. Its antigen is not identified. The CDR3 extends over 15 amino acids. V shed 7 bases, J shed 7 bases, and the junction held 9 bases outside the gene matches. CDR1 MNHEY and CDR2 SVGAGI come from the germline V gene. For TCRbeta, the library was prepared with unique molecular identifiers. One entry per CDR3 protein, called by TCRdb with MiXCR from the PCR reads. The sample yields 300,000 to 400,000 distinct CDR3 sequences, under 20% seen once. V is TRBV6-5 and J is TRBJ2-2; 10 nucleotides align to TRBD2. The clonotype was recovered from a male patient aged 2 to 10 who had a stem cell transplant for acute lymphoblastic leukemia, so the T cells may come from the graft donor. Sequenced material: PBMCs, mostly from graft donor cells, taken 360 days after TCRalphabeta/CD19-depleted stem cell transplant. In DNA, the CDR3 is TGTGCCAGCATAAGAGGAGCGGGAGGGGTCGGGGAGCTGTTTTTT. Translation gives CASIRGAGGVGELFF.